The 14 T cell receptor beta chains below come from one sample, sequenced in a study of T cells expressing NK-cell markers. TCRdb derives one entry per CDR3 protein from the 5' RACE reads, leaving out DNA. The sample spans approximately 150,000 distinct CDR3 sequences; the ten largest clones claim less than 20%. Input material: blood T cells: a sorted CD56 or NKG2C T cell subset, CD4+ or CD8+ T cells, or bulk PBMC T cells (not recorded which). Receptor source: a woman aged 18-69 years in good health.

The chain recombines TRBV5-1 with TRBJ2-3; the D gene TCRdb calls, TRBD1, cannot be checked with no DNA. The CDR3 is 14 residues long. Germline V gene data show CDR1 as SGHRS and CDR2 as YFSETQ. CDR3 region: CASSSRDGSDTQYF.

The J gene is TRBJ2-1, the V gene TRBV5-1; TCRdb picks TRBD1, but there is no DNA to check that call. The CDR3 has 15 amino acids. In germline, CDR1 is SGHRS, CDR2 YFSETQ. The CDR3 reads CASSLGQENVDEQFF.

The chain has TRBV7-2 and TRBJ2-3; the D call of TRBD2 rests on TCRdb alone, since no DNA is present to check it. This CDR3 has 15 amino acids. In germline, CDR1 is SGHTA, CDR2 FQGNSA. The CDR3 reads CASSPSGGEHGTQYF. Full variable domain (missing parts from reference TRBV7-2 and TRBJ2-3): GAGVSQSPSNKVTEKGKDVELRCDPISGHTALYWYRQSLGQGLEFLIYFQGNSAPDKSGLPSDRFSAERTGGSVSTLTIQRTQQEDSAVYLCASSPSGGEHGTQYFGPGTRLTVL.

V and J are TRBV2 and TRBJ2-2; the D call of TRBD1 rests on TCRdb alone, since no DNA is present to check it. The CDR3 runs to 13 residues. Germline V lookup: CDR1 SNHLY, CDR2 FYNNEI. The CDR3 spells CASSATTRGELFF. The whole variable domain, filled in from reference TRBV2 and TRBJ2-2, reads EPEVTQTPSHQVTQMGQEVILRCVPISNHLYFYWYRQILGQKVEFLVSFYNNEISEKSEIFDDQFSVERPDGSNFTLKIRSTKLEDSAMYFCASSATTRGELFFGEGSRLTVL.

The gene calls are TRBV11-1 and TRBJ2-2; TCRdb gives TRBD2 as the D gene, but with no DNA this cannot be confirmed. Germline V gives CDR1 SGHAT, CDR2 FQDESV (reference sequence). The CDR3 sequence is 15 residues long. CDR3 sequence reads: CASSLPTVFSGELFF.

The chain uses TRBV29-1 and TRBJ2-1; TCRdb returns TRBD2, unconfirmable since there is no DNA. The CDR3 totals 19 residues. Germline V gives CDR1 SQVTM, CDR2 ANQGSEA. The CDR3 sequence: CSVFMGPKGFTLSYNEQFF.

The genes are TRBV29-1 and TRBJ2-1; no DNA is available, so the TRBD2 call from TCRdb remains unchecked. Germline V lookup: CDR1 SQVTM, CDR2 ANQGSEA. The CDR3 extends over 14 amino acids. This CDR3 is CSVVGLAVYNEQFF.

V is TRBV5-1 and J is TRBJ1-2; TCRdb's D gene call, TRBD1, goes unchecked for lack of DNA. Looked up from germline, CDR1 is SGHRS and CDR2 is YFSETQ. The CDR3 has 13 residues. The CDR3 is CASSRGQAEGYTF.

The chain employs TRBV6-1 and TRBJ1-6. This CDR3 has 14 residues. Germline V CDR1 and CDR2: MNHNS, SASEGT. CDR3 amino acids: CASSAGPYNSPLHF.

The V gene is TRBV3-1, the J gene TRBJ2-1; the TCRdb D gene call, TRBD2, has no DNA to confirm it. The CDR3 covers 15 residues. The V gene's germline CDR1 is LGHDT and CDR2 YNNKEL (reference sequence). CDR3 in amino acids: CASSPPTSRYNEQFF.

The V and J genes are TRBV4-2 and TRBJ2-5; there is no DNA to check the TCRdb D call of TRBD1. CDR1 and CDR2 from the germline V gene are LGHNA and YNFKEQ. This CDR3 spans 16 amino acids. CDR3 protein: CASSQVGTGGAETQYF.

V is TRBV5-1 and J is TRBJ1-3. Looked up from germline, CDR1 is SGHRS and CDR2 is YFSETQ. This CDR3 is 16 amino acids long. This chain's CDR3 is CASSFNTMAGGNTIYF.

V gene TRBV5-1 combines with J gene TRBJ2-1. This CDR3 comprises 16 residues. CDR1 is SGHRS, CDR2 YFSETQ, per germline. The CDR3 reads CASSWTSGSSYNEQFF.

The chain links TRBV5-6 to TRBJ2-1; TCRdb reports TRBD2, a call that lacks DNA to check it against. From germline, CDR1 is SGHDT and CDR2 YYEEEE. The CDR3 length is 11 residues. This CDR3 is CASSLGPEQFF.